Listed below are T cell receptor beta chains from one sample, sequenced in a study of cytomegalovirus exposure and HLA in healthy donors. Measured with immunoSEQ multiplex PCR; TCRdb has only the in-frame clones, and not every one. This table holds some 130,000 clones, around 74% found once. Material: PBMCs. The source of these receptors is a male donor in good health and CMV-seronegative. Both conserved end residues are part of each CDR3. D genes are given only for firm matches. Clone size is not always given. Where it is, it says once, few, many or a class for expanded clones.

>NA|NA|TRBV9|TRBJ2-3
TGTGCCAGCAGCGCGGGACAATACACAGATACGCAGTATTTT
CASSAGQYTDTQYF
>NA|NA|TRBV28|TRBJ1-1
TGTGCCAGCAGCGGAGACGGGAACACTGAAGCTTTCTTT
CASSGDGNTEAFF
>NA|NA|TRBV15|TRBJ1-1
TGTGCCACCAGCAGATCCCCAGCGACTGAAGCTTTCTTT
CATSRSPATEAFF
>TRBD1|few|TRBV18|TRBJ1-3
TGTGCCAGCTCCCTCGACAGGGGGCTCGGAAACACCATATATTTT
CASSLDRGLGNTIYF
>TRBD1|NA|TRBV7-2|TRBJ2-2
TGTGCCAGCAACCGGGACAGGGGTAACACCGGGGAGCTGTTTTTT
CASNRDRGNTGELFF
>NA|NA|TRBV30|TRBJ2-2
TGTGACTGGAGTGTGGTTACGAGCGGGGAGCTGTTTTTT
CDWSVVTSGELFF
>TRBD2|NA|TRBV2|TRBJ2-7
TGTGCCAGCAGTCCGGGACTAGCGGGACCCTACGTTTTC
CASSPGLAGPYVF
>TRBD2|NA|TRBV5-1|TRBJ2-7
TGCGCCAGCAGCTTAGATCCGGGACTAAACTACGAGCAGTACTTC
CASSLDPGLNYEQYF
>TRBD1|NA|TRBV6-5|TRBJ2-1
TGTGCCAGCAGTTTGGACAGGGGAGTGCTGCACAATGAGCAGTTCTTC
CASSLDRGVLHNEQFF
>TRBD2|NA|TRBV28|TRBJ2-5
TGTGCCAGCAGTCCCAGGACTAGCAATTGGGAGACCCAGTACTTC
CASSPRTSNWETQYF
>TRBD1|NA|TRBV29-1|TRBJ2-7
TGCAGCGTTGAAGAGCGGCAGGGGGCCTACGAGCAGTACTTC
CSVEERQGAYEQYF
>NA|NA|TRBV2|TRBJ2-7
TGTGCCAGCAAGGCGGGATTTACCTACGAGCAGTACTTC
CASKAGFTYEQYF
>TRBD2|few|TRBV5-8|TRBJ2-5
TGTGCCAGCAGCTTGGGAGCTAGCGGGGGAAACCAAGAGACCCAGTACTTC
CASSLGASGGNQETQYF
>NA|NA|TRBV5-4|TRBJ2-5
TGTGCCAGCAGCTTCCCGGACGGAACTAGTATAAAGTACTTC
CASSFPDGTSIKYF
>TRBD1|NA|TRBV9|TRBJ2-1
TGTGCCAGCAGCCCTCAGGGGGCTCGAGACAATGAGCAGTTCTTC
CASSPQGARDNEQFF
>TRBD2|few|TRBV11-2|TRBJ2-1
TGTGCCAGCAGCTCTCTAGCGGGGGCCTCCAATGAGCAGTTCTTC
CASSSLAGASNEQFF
>TRBD1|NA|TRBV7-2|TRBJ1-1
TGTGCCAGCAGCTTATTTGGACAGGGAGGTTACACTGAAGCTTTCTTT
CASSLFGQGGYTEAFF
>TRBD2|NA|TRBV6-1|TRBJ2-1
TGTGCCAGCAGTGCCTCTAGCGGGGGGCAGTTCTTC
CASSASSGGQFF
>NA|NA|TRBV19|TRBJ2-1
TGTGCCAGTAGTATTGAACTATACAATGAGCAGTTCTTC
CASSIELYNEQFF
>NA|NA|TRBV28|TRBJ1-1
TGTGCCAGCAGTTTCGTTCTGTACGGTGAAGCTTTCTTT
CASSFVLYGEAFF
>NA|NA|TRBV5-1|TRBJ1-1
TGCGCCAGCAGCAATCAGGGAGGCACTGAAGCTTTCTTT
CASSNQGGTEAFF
>NA|NA|TRBV11-1|TRBJ2-4
TGTGCCAGCAGCGCCTCCGGGGGAGCGAACATTCAGTACTTC
CASSASGGANIQYF
>NA|NA|TRBV30|TRBJ1-3
TGTGCCTGGAGTGGGGCAGAGACTGGAAACACCATATATTTT
CAWSGAETGNTIYF
>NA|NA|TRBV28|TRBJ1-2
TGTGCCAGCCGCTCCCGGGTTGGCTACACCTTC
CASRSRVGYTF
>NA|NA|TRBV6-5|TRBJ2-7
TGTGCCAGCAGTTACTCGACAGGCTACAGCTCCTACGAGCAGTACTTC
CASSYSTGYSSYEQYF
>NA|NA|TRBV7-9|TRBJ2-7
TGTGCCACCGGGGCCCAGCGGGTCTACGAGCAGTACTTC
CATGAQRVYEQYF
>NA|NA|TRBV6-5|TRBJ2-7
TGTGCCAGCAGTCCACCCAGTGACAGCTACGAGCAGTACTTC
CASSPPSDSYEQYF
>NA|NA|TRBV5-4|TRBJ2-3
TGTGCCAGCAGCTTGCCGGACAGCTCTAATACGCAGTATTTT
CASSLPDSSNTQYF
>TRBD2|NA|TRBV28|TRBJ2-3
TGTGCCAGCAGTTTAGGGACTAGCCACACCCCTACGCAGTATTTT
CASSLGTSHTPTQYF
>NA|NA|TRBV11-3|TRBJ1-1
TGTGCCAGCAGCTTATTCTTGAACACTGAAGCTTTCTTT
CASSLFLNTEAFF
>NA|NA|TRBV9|TRBJ2-7
TGTGCCAGCAGCCCAAGGGCAACAGGACCCTACGAGCAGTACTTC
CASSPRATGPYEQYF
>TRBD2|NA|TRBV5-6|TRBJ2-1
TGTGCCAGCAGCTTGTTTTTGCCTAGCGGGAACAATGAGCAGTTCTTC
CASSLFLPSGNNEQFF
>NA|few|TRBV5-1|TRBJ2-2
TGCGCCAGCAGCTTGGTTAGCCCCGGGGAGCTGTTTTTT
CASSLVSPGELFF
>TRBD2|once|TRBV4-3|TRBJ2-2
TGCGCCAGCAGATTAGCGGGGGCGAACACCGGGGAGCTGTTTTTT
CASRLAGANTGELFF
>NA|NA|TRBV6-5|TRBJ1-6
TGTGCCAGCGCTGAGAGGGAATCTTATTCACCCCTCCACTTT
CASAERESYSPLHF
>TRBD1|NA|TRBV7-2|TRBJ1-3
TGTGCCAGCAGCCCACCGGGACAGGGGGCTGGAAACACCATATATTTT
CASSPPGQGAGNTIYF
>NA|NA|TRBV4-3|TRBJ2-1
TGCGCCAGCAGCCAAGATCCTAGCGAGAGCTCCTACAATGAGCAGTTCTTC
CASSQDPSESSYNEQFF
>TRBD2|few|TRBV7-3|TRBJ2-3
TGTGCCAGCAGCTCTAGCGAGGTAGCGGGTAGCACAGATACGCAGTATTTT
CASSSSEVAGSTDTQYF
>NA|NA|TRBV29-1|TRBJ1-1
TGCAGCGTTCGACTGGACACTGAAGCTTTCTTT
CSVRLDTEAFF
>NA|NA|TRBV11-2|TRBJ2-1
TGTGCCAGCAGCAATTACCTAGGGCCTCGGGGGAATGAGCAGTTCTTC
CASSNYLGPRGNEQFF
>NA|NA|TRBV9|TRBJ1-1
TGTGCCAGCAGCGTAGGTCCTATGAACACTGAAGCTTTCTTT
CASSVGPMNTEAFF
>NA|NA|TRBV30|TRBJ1-5
TGTGCCTGGACTCCCAACAGGGGCAATCAGCCCCAGCATTTT
CAWTPNRGNQPQHF
>TRBD2|NA|TRBV11-1|TRBJ2-7
TGTGCCAGCAGCCGGGCGGTTCTCGAGACTAGCGGGAGGCGGTACGAGCAGTACTTC
CASSRAVLETSGRRYEQYF
>NA|NA|TRBV11-1|TRBJ1-1
TGTGCCAGCAGCTTAAGCCTGAACACTGAAGCTTTCTTT
CASSLSLNTEAFF
>NA|NA|TRBV28|TRBJ1-2
TGTGCCAGCAGTTTAGTAGAATATGGCTACACCTTC
CASSLVEYGYTF
>NA|few|TRBV7-2|TRBJ2-7
TGTGCCAGCAGCCAACGGTCCTACGAGCAGTACTTC
CASSQRSYEQYF
>NA|few|TRBV9|TRBJ2-1
TGTGCCAGCAGCGTGACACAGGGAACTCCTTACAATGAGCAGTTCTTC
CASSVTQGTPYNEQFF
>NA|NA|TRBV5-4|TRBJ2-7
TGTGCCAGCAGCTCCGGGGAAGAGCGACCAGCCTACGAGCAGTACTTC
CASSSGEERPAYEQYF
>TRBD1|NA|TRBV13|TRBJ2-7
TGTGCCAGCAGCTTACGACAGGGGGATTACGAGCAGTACTTC
CASSLRQGDYEQYF
>NA|NA|TRBV2|TRBJ1-2
TGTGCCAGCAGGGGGCACCGTAACTATGGCTACACCTTC
CASRGHRNYGYTF
>TRBD1|NA|TRBV6-6|TRBJ2-7
TGTGCCAGCAGCCCAAAACCCAGGGGGCTTTGGGACGAGCAGTACTTC
CASSPKPRGLWDEQYF
>TRBD1|NA|TRBV28|TRBJ2-2
TGTGCCAGCAGACCCGGGACAGGGGGCCCCGGGGAGCTGTTTTTT
CASRPGTGGPGELFF
>NA|NA|TRBV9|TRBJ2-1
TGTGCCAGCAGCGGAGGGCCGTTTAGTGAGCAGTTCTTC
CASSGGPFSEQFF
>TRBD1|NA|TRBV9|TRBJ2-7
TGTGCCAGCAGCGGGGGTACCGGGACAGAGACCTACGAGCAGTACTTC
CASSGGTGTETYEQYF
>NA|NA|TRBV18|TRBJ2-3
TGTGCCAGCTCACCCCTCCCTAGCACAGATACGCAGTATTTT
CASSPLPSTDTQYF